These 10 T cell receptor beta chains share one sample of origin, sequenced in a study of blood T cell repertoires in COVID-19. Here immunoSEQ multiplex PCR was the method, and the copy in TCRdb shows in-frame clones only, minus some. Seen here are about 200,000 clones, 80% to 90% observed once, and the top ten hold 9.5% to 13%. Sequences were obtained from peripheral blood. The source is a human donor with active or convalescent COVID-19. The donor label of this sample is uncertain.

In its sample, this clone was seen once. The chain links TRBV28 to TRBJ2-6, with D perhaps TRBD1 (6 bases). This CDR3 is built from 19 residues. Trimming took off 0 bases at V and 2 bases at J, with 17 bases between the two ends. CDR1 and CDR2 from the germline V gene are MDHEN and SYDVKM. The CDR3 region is CASSLWQLRGWPGANVLTF. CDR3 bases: TGTGCCAGCAGTTTATGGCAACTCAGGGGTTGGCCTGGGGCCAACGTCCTGACTTTC.

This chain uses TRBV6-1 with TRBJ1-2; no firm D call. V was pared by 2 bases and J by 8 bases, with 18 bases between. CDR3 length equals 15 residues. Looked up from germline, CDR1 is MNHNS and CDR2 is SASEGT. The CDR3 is CASSEPGLPSRGYTF. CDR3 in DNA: TGTGCCAGCAGTGAACCTGGACTCCCTTCGCGGGGCTACACCTTC.

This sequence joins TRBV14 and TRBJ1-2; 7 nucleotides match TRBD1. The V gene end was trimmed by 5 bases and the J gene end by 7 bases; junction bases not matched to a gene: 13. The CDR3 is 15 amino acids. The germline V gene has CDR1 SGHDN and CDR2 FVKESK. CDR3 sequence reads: CASSKRQGSIGGYTF. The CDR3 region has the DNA TGTGCCAGCAGCAAAAGACAGGGTAGCATAGGTGGCTACACCTTC.

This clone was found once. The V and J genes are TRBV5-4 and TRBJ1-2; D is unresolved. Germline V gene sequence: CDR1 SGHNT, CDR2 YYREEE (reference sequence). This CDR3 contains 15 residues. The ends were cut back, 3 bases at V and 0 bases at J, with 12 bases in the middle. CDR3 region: CASSSQAESNYGYTF. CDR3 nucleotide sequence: TGTGCCAGCAGCTCCCAGGCAGAGTCTAACTATGGCTACACCTTC.

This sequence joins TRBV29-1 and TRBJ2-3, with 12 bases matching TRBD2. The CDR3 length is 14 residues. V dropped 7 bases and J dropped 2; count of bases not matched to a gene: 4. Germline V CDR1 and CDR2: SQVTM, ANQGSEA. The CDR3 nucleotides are TGCAGCGGGCTAGCGGGGGGGTTCACAGATACGCAGTATTTT. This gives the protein CSGLAGGFTDTQYF.

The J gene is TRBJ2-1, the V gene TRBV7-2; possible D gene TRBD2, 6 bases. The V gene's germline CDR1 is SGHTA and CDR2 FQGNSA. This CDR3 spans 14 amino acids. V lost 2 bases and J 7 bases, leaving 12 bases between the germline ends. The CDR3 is CASSLMAGKNEQFF. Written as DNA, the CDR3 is TGTGCCAGCAGCTTAATGGCGGGGAAAAATGAGCAGTTCTTC.

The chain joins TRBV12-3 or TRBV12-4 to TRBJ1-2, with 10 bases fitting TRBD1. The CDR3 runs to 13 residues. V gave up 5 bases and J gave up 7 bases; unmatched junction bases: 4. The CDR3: CASSKDRGSGYTF. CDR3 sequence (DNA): TGTGCCAGCAGTAAGGACAGGGGGTCTGGCTACACCTTC.

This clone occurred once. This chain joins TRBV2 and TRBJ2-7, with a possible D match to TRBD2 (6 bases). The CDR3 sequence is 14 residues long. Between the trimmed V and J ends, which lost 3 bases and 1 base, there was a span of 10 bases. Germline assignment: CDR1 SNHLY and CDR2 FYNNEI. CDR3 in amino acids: CASSESGFSYEQYF. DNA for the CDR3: TGTGCCAGCAGTGAGAGCGGGTTTTCCTACGAGCAGTACTTC.

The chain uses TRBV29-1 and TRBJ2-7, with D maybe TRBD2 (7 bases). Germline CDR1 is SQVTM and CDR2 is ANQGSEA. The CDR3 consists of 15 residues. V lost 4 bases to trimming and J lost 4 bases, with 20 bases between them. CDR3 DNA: TGCAGCGTTGTGGGAGGGGGGTTAGGTCTTTACGAGCAGTACTTC. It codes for CSVVGGGLGLYEQYF.

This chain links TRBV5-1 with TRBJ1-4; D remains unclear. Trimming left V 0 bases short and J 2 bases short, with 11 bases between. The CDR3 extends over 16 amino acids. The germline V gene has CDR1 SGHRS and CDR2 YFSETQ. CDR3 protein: CASSLGVGFTNEKLFF. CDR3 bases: TGCGCCAGCAGCTTGGGTGTCGGGTTTACTAATGAAAAACTGTTTTTT.